This T cell receptor (beta chain) was obtained from a study of blood T cell repertoires in COVID-19. Study background: Nucleic acid was either cDNA or gDNA, and it came from T cells, B-cell-depleted T cells, or PBMCs.

This clone was seen more than once but under ten times. Per the original methods: Nucleated cell counts were estimated from reference gene primer amplification. TCRdb's table, derived via immunoSEQ multiplex PCR, lists solely in-frame clones and lacks some. V and J calls and clone size are copied from that table; D and trimming were computed from the DNA. Of around 100,000 clones listed, more than 85% are singletons. Trimming shortened V by 4 bases and J by 0 bases, and 16 bases separated the two germline ends. The CDR3 length is 16 residues. CDR1 is SGDLS, CDR2 YYNGEE, per germline. The chain recombines TRBV9 with TRBJ1-1; D is possibly TRBD1 (5 bases). The source of this sequence is a human donor in a cohort sampled during active COVID-19. The sample was peripheral blood. CDR3 in DNA: TGTGCCAGCAGCCCAAATCCCGCAGGGTTGAACACTGAAGCTTTCTTT. Translated, it gives CASSPNPAGLNTEAFF.